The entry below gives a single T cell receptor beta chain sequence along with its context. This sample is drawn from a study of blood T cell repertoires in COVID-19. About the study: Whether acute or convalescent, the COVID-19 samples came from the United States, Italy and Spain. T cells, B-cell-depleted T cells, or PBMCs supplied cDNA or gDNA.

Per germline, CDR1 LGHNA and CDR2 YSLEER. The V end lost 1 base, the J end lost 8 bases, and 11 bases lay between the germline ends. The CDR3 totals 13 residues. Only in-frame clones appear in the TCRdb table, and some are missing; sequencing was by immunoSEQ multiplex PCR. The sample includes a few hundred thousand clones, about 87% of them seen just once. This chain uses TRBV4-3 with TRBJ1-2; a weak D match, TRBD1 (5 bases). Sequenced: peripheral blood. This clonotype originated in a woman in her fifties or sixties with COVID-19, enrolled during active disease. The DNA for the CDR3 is TGCGCCAGCAGCCAAGGTCCAAGGGGCGGCTACACCTTC. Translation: CASSQGPRGGYTF.